This entry features one TCR beta chain sequence. Its antigen is unknown. CD8 cells regarded as naive lacked CD45RO, were positively chosen for CCR7, and omitted terminally differentiated effector memory CD45RA+ cells. This entry comes from a study of shared clonotypes between healthy human individuals. Regarding the study as a whole: Generation probability values for non-shared clonotypes were lower than those for clonotypes shared by all four donors.

Libraries were prepared by immunoSEQ multiplex PCR; TCRdb keeps only in-frame clonotypes and omits some of them. The profile shows around 2,000,000 clones, 85% to 95% of them singletons. Germline V CDR1 and CDR2: SGHAT, FQNNGV. The CDR3 has 14 amino acids. The V and J ends lost 3 bases and 4 bases, in that order; junction bases with no gene match: 6. The sample was naive CD8+ T cells from PBMCs. This sequence was found in a man aged 18 to 35 in good health. Some clones in this sample may be carry-over from other donors' samples. V gene TRBV11-2 combines with J gene TRBJ2-7, with TRBD1 identical over 7 bases. CDR3 coding DNA: TGTGCCAGCAGCTTCACAGGGGCCGGGTACGAGCAGTACTTC. Protein: CASSFTGAGYEQYF.